This T cell receptor beta chain was captured in a study of human T cells and chemical hapten exposure. Study background: Diphenylcyclopropenone was applied weekly to patients' scalps across the roughly 25-week study.

TCRdb processed the RACE reads anew with MiXCR; each CDR3 protein has one entry. The data hold almost 35,000 distinct CDR3 sequences, with about 9.3% observed a single time. Overall study findings and caveats: DPC sensitization left the count of TCRs above 1 in 1000 unchanged. Expanded TCRs produced significantly more large CDR3 similarity clusters than controls did.

The time point: pre-sensitization, week 0. Treatment noted: therapeutic diphenylcyclopropenone sensitization with weekly scalp DPC. Total RNA extraction was carried out from unfractionated whole blood. This clonotype was detected ten times or more. Its specificity is not known. Sequenced material: whole blood, taken in connection with sensitization to the hapten diphenylcyclopropenone (DPC). The sequence was obtained from a man aged 50-60 years with alopecia areata. Some clones in this sample may be carry-over from other donors' samples.

This CDR3 is CASSPTGLYGYTF. The CDR3 DNA is TGTGCCAGCAGCCCTACAGGGCTCTATGGCTACACCTTC. The chain links TRBV3-1 to TRBJ1-2; TRBD1 is a possible D gene (6 bases). The germline V gene has CDR1 LGHDT and CDR2 YNNKEL (reference sequence). CDR3 length equals 13 residues. The V end lost 4 bases, the J end lost 4 bases, and 10 bases lay between the germline ends.